This passage covers 13 T cell receptor beta chains from one sample sequenced in a study of blood T cell repertoires in COVID-19. Some clones are missing from TCRdb's copy, which holds only in-frame ones; the method was immunoSEQ multiplex PCR. This table holds about 170,000 clones, about 80% found once. The material sequenced was peripheral blood. Receptor source: a human donor with acute or convalescent COVID-19. The donor label of this sample is uncertain.

The chain joins TRBV1 to TRBJ2-1; TRBD2 is taken as the D call from the table, unchecked against the DNA. TRBV1 is a documented pseudogene. CDR3 length: 17 residues. The CDR3 DNA reads TGCACCAGCAGCCAAGCCCTCGAGGCCAGCTCCTACAATGAGCAGTTCTTC. Its protein is CTSSQALEASSYNEQFF.

The chain uses TRBV5-5 and TRBJ1-4; TRBD1 agrees at 7 bases. Unmatched junction bases numbered 15, after V lost 3 bases and J lost 4 bases. This CDR3 spans 18 amino acids. Germline V gene lookup returns CDR1 SGHKS and CDR2 YYEKEE (reference sequence). The CDR3 DNA sequence: TGTGCCAGCAGCTGGAGGGGGCCAGGGGCGCGGGGTAATGAAAAACTGTTTTTT. This encodes CASSWRGPGARGNEKLFF. Based on the CDR3 plus reference TRBV5-5 and TRBJ1-4, the full variable domain is DAGVTQSPTHLIKTRGQQVTLRCSPISGHKSVSWYQQVLGQGPQFIFQYYEKEERGRGNFPDRFSARQFPNYSSELNVNALLLGDSALYLCASSWRGPGARGNEKLFFGSGTQLSVL.

This chain connects TRBV6-5 to TRBJ2-5; the match to TRBD2 covers 12 bases. Germline V gene lookup returns CDR1 MNHEY and CDR2 SVGAGI. V lost 6 bases, J lost 6 bases, and 8 bases stayed unmatched. The CDR3 has 15 amino acids. Here the CDR3 reads CASSPLAGGQKTQYF. CDR3 nucleotide sequence: TGTGCCAGCAGCCCACTAGCGGGGGGCCAGAAGACCCAGTACTTC.

This clone showed up just a few times. The CDR3 coding sequence is TGTGCCAGCAGCCCCACAGGGGCCAGCACTGAAGCTTTCTTT. This translates into CASSPTGASTEAFF. The chain is built from TRBV7-3 and TRBJ1-1, with 7 bases lining up with TRBD1. Germline trimming cut 5 bases from V and 4 bases from J; bases unmatched to any gene: 7. This CDR3 spans 14 amino acids. CDR1 is SGHTA and CDR2 is FQGTGA in the germline V gene.

V usage is TRBV9 and J usage is TRBJ2-1; 12 bases match TRBD2. Germline V CDR1 and CDR2: SGDLS, YYNGEE. Germline trimming cut 2 bases from V and 4 bases from J; bases unmatched to any gene: 7. The CDR3 consists of 17 residues. CDR3 nucleotide sequence: TGTGCCAGCAGCGTCCCCATGACTAGCGGGAGATACAATGAGCAGTTCTTC. It is translated as CASSVPMTSGRYNEQFF.

The gene calls are TRBV5-1 and TRBJ1-1, with 7 bases fitting TRBD1. The CDR3 consists of 14 residues. Trimming took 4 bases from V and 5 from J; bases not matched to a gene: 8. Germline values: CDR1 SGHRS, CDR2 YFSETQ. For the CDR3, the DNA is TGCGCCAGCAGCGTGCCAGGGGGTGGGACTGAAGCTTTCTTT. This translates into CASSVPGGGTEAFF.

This chain links TRBV6-5 with TRBJ2-3, with D maybe TRBD2 (5 bases). From germline, CDR1 is MNHEY and CDR2 SVGAGI. This CDR3 has 13 residues. With 6 bases removed from V and 2 bases from J, the gap between germline ends came to 9 bases. The CDR3 sequence is CASRGESTDTQYF. DNA for the CDR3: TGTGCCAGCAGGGGAGAATCCACAGATACGCAGTATTTT.

This rearrangement joins TRBV9 to TRBJ2-2, with 11 bases identical to TRBD2. Germline assignment: CDR1 SGDLS and CDR2 YYNGEE. The CDR3 totals 16 residues. V dropped 3 bases and J dropped 5; count of bases not matched to a gene: 6. This CDR3 is CASSGTSGSGTGELFF. DNA for the CDR3: TGTGCCAGCAGCGGCACTAGCGGGAGTGGTACCGGGGAGCTGTTTTTT.

The V gene is TRBV4-2, the J gene TRBJ2-7; 7 bases match TRBD1. The CDR3 length is 14 residues. Germline trimming cut 3 bases from V and 1 base from J; bases unmatched to any gene: 3. Germline V gene lookup returns CDR1 LGHNA and CDR2 YNFKEQ. CDR3 in DNA: TGTGCCAGCAGCCAGACAGGGCTTTCCTACGAGCAGTACTTC. It specifies CASSQTGLSYEQYF.

The V and J genes are TRBV7-9 and TRBJ2-3, with 11 bases aligning to TRBD2. The trim removed 2 bases at V and 4 bases at J, leaving 2 bases unmatched. The CDR3 is 15 amino acids. Per the germline V gene, CDR1 is SEHNR and CDR2 is FQNEAQ (reference sequence). The CDR3 loop is CASSLTSGGADTQYF. In DNA form, the CDR3 reads TGTGCCAGCAGCTTAACTAGCGGGGGCGCAGATACGCAGTATTTT.

CDR3 nucleotide sequence: TGTGCCACCTCGGGACAGTCCACAGATACGCAGTATTTT. Its translation is CATSGQSTDTQYF. J is TRBJ2-3 and V is TRBV6-5; 7 positions agree with TRBD1. This CDR3 contains 13 residues. J was trimmed by 2 bases and V by 10 bases; bases with no gene match: 6. The germline V gene has CDR1 MNHEY and CDR2 SVGAGI.

This clone was detected only once. This chain connects TRBV28 to TRBJ1-6; D not certain. The CDR3 length is 15 residues. Between the trimmed V and J ends, which lost 5 bases and 9 bases, there was a span of 17 bases. CDR1 and CDR2 (germline): MDHEN, SYDVKM. The chain's CDR3 is CASSPAGAPGSPLHF. The DNA for the CDR3 is TGTGCCAGCAGTCCAGCGGGAGCGCCGGGTTCACCCCTCCACTTT. The variable domain in full, completed from reference TRBV28 and TRBJ1-6, reads DVKVTQSSRYLVKRTGEKVFLECVQDMDHENMFWYRQDPGLGLRLIYFSYDVKMKEKGDIPEGYSVSREKKERFSLILESASTNQTSMYLCASSPAGAPGSPLHFGNGTRLTVT.

In DNA, the CDR3 is TGTGCCAGCAGCCCAACGGGTAATGAGCAGTTCTTC. The encoded protein is CASSPTGNEQFF. This chain joins TRBV11-2 and TRBJ2-1; D is unresolved. Between the trimmed V and J ends, which lost 5 bases and 7 bases, there was a span of 9 bases. CDR3 size: 12 residues. CDR1 and CDR2 (germline): SGHAT, FQNNGV. Looking up the rest from reference TRBV11-2 and TRBJ2-1 gives the full variable domain: EAGVAQSPRYKIIEKRQSVAFWCNPISGHATLYWYQQILGQGPKLLIQFQNNGVVDDSQLPKDRFSAERLKGVDSTLKIQPAKLEDSAVYLCASSPTGNEQFFGPGTRLTVL.